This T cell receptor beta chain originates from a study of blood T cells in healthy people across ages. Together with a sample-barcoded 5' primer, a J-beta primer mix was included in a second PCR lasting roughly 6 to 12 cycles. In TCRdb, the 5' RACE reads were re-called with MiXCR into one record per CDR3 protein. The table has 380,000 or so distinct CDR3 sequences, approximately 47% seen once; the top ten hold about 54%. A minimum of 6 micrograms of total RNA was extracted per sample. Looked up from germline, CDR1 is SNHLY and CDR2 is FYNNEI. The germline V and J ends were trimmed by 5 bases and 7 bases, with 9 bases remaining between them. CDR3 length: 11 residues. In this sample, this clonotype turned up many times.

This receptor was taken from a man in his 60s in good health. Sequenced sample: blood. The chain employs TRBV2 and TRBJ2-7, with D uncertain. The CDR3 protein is CASSPWQEQYF. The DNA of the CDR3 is TGTGCCAGCAGTCCTTGGCAGGAGCAGTACTTC.